These 26 T cell receptor beta chains came from one sample sequenced in a study of identical twins. Using its own MiXCR run on the 5' RACE reads, TCRdb lists one record per CDR3 protein. The top ten hold around 0.48% of the sample, which has about 530,000 distinct CDR3 sequences, 20% to 25% seen once. The data were also submitted as part of a second study, on yellow fever vaccine responses in identical twins.

The sample consisted of CD4+ T cells sorted from blood. The receptors shown here come from a woman aged 18-29 years in good health.

This chain links TRBV19 with TRBJ2-1, with TRBD2 matching over 10 bases. CDR1 is LNHDA, CDR2 SQIVND, per germline (reference sequence). V shed 6 bases and J 7 bases; nucleotides not matched to a gene: 12. The CDR3 loop spans 16 amino acids. This chain's CDR3 is CASSDSGGPGVNEQFF. CDR3 DNA sequence: TGTGCCAGTAGCGATAGCGGGGGGCCGGGAGTAAATGAGCAGTTCTTC.

This clonotype appeared a few times. V is TRBV15 and J is TRBJ2-7, with D unclear. Trimming left V 3 bases short and J 5 bases short, with 5 bases between. CDR1 is LNHNV and CDR2 is YYDKDF in the germline V gene (reference sequence). The CDR3 covers 11 residues. CDR3 coding DNA: TGTGCCACCAGCAGGTTGGACGAGCAGTACTTC. It codes for CATSRLDEQYF.

This clonotype was observed a few times. The chain combines TRBV3-1 with TRBJ1-2; D gene ambiguous. Between the trimmed V and J ends, which lost 3 bases and 7 bases, there was a span of 15 bases. CDR1 and CDR2 (germline): LGHDT, YNNKEL (reference sequence). This CDR3 has 14 residues. CDR3 in amino acids: CASSQAWRAVGYTF. DNA of the CDR3: TGTGCCAGCAGCCAGGCCTGGAGGGCTGTTGGCTACACCTTC. The variable domain in full, with the rest retrieved from reference TRBV3-1 and TRBJ1-2, is DTAVSQTPKYLVTQMGNDKSIKCEQNLGHDTMYWYKQDSKKFLKIMFSYNNKELIINETVPNRFSPKSPDKAHLNLHINSLELGDSAVYFCASSQAWRAVGYTFGSGTRLTVV.

J is TRBJ2-7 and V is TRBV3-1; 9 positions agree with TRBD1. The CDR3 runs 13 residues. CDR1 and CDR2 (germline): LGHDT, YNNKEL (reference sequence). V was pared by 8 bases and J by 3 bases, with 5 bases of the junction left unmatched. In nucleotides, the CDR3 is TGTGCCAGCTCCTGGACAGGGGTCTACGAGCAGTACTTC. Amino acid sequence: CASSWTGVYEQYF.

The chain uses TRBV18 and TRBJ2-5; D is perhaps TRBD1 (6 bases). Germline values: CDR1 KGHSH, CDR2 LQKENI. The CDR3 is 16 residues long. V lost 3 bases and J 0 bases, leaving 14 bases between the germline ends. CDR3 protein: CASSPLRTAYQETQYF. Written as DNA, the CDR3 is TGTGCCAGCTCACCCCTGCGGACAGCGTACCAAGAGACCCAGTACTTC. Full variable domain (missing parts from reference TRBV18 and TRBJ2-5): NAGVMQNPRHLVRRRGQEARLRCSPMKGHSHVYWYRQLPEEGLKFMVYLQKENIIDESGMPKERFSAEFPKEGPSILRIQQVVRGDSAAYFCASSPLRTAYQETQYFGPGTRLLVL.

This chain links TRBV4-1 with TRBJ2-5, with D unresolved. Germline V gene sequence: CDR1 MGHRA, CDR2 YSYEKL. The CDR3 is 15 amino acids. Trimming cost V 3 bases and J 5 bases, with 16 bases left between them. In DNA form, the CDR3 reads TGCGCCAGCAGCCACTCTGGCCGAACGGAGGAGACCCAGTACTTC. Residues: CASSHSGRTEETQYF.

The chain couples TRBV16 to TRBJ2-3; D ambiguous. This CDR3 is built from 12 residues. CDR1 KGHSY and CDR2 FQNENV come from the germline V gene. Trimming cost V 0 bases and J 5 bases, with 3 bases left between them. The CDR3, as DNA: TGTGCCAGCAGCCAATCGGGAGATACGCAGTATTTT. Its translation: CASSQSGDTQYF.

This chain joins TRBV5-1 and TRBJ2-7, with D perhaps matching TRBD1 or TRBD2 (6 bases each). This CDR3 is built from 14 residues. Trimming pared 4 bases from V and 6 bases from J, leaving 17 bases between. CDR1 and CDR2 (germline): SGHRS, YFSETQ. CDR3: CASSRDKPEGEQYF. CDR3 DNA: TGCGCCAGCAGCCGGGACAAACCGGAGGGCGAGCAGTACTTC.

In its sample, this clonotype was seen a few times. The rearrangement links TRBV28 to TRBJ2-1; D call uncertain. V lost 3 bases to trimming and J lost 0 bases, with 0 bases between them. The CDR3 runs to 12 residues. Germline CDR1 and CDR2: MDHEN and SYDVKM. The CDR3 DNA is TGTGCCAGCAGTTTCTCCTACAATGAGCAGTTCTTC. This sequence encodes CASSFSYNEQFF. Full variable domain (rest looked up from reference TRBV28 and TRBJ2-1): DVKVTQSSRYLVKRTGEKVFLECVQDMDHENMFWYRQDPGLGLRLIYFSYDVKMKEKGDIPEGYSVSREKKERFSLILESASTNQTSMYLCASSFSYNEQFFGPGTRLTVL.

This clonotype showed up many times. The rearrangement uses TRBV11-3 and TRBJ1-1; D is unresolved. Per the germline V gene, CDR1 is SGHNT and CDR2 is YENEEA. The ends were cut back, 1 base at V and 5 bases at J, with 17 bases in the middle. CDR3 length: 16 amino acids. The CDR3 coding sequence is TGTGCCAGCAGCTTAGCCTACGGTTTCCTGCAGACTGAAGCTTTCTTT. Translating gives CASSLAYGFLQTEAFF.

The gene calls are TRBV2 and TRBJ2-3; 8 positions match TRBD2. The V gene end was trimmed by 6 bases and the J gene end by 1 base; junction bases not matched to a gene: 3. Looked up from germline, CDR1 is SNHLY and CDR2 is FYNNEI. The CDR3 spans 14 residues. The CDR3 spells CASRTGGGTDTQYF. Here the CDR3 DNA reads TGTGCCAGCAGGACGGGAGGGGGCACAGATACGCAGTATTTT.

This clonotype turned up a few times. This chain joins TRBV28 and TRBJ2-7; a weak D match, TRBD1 (6 bases). Trimming removed 1 base from V and 3 bases from J, with 10 bases in between. The V gene's germline CDR1 is MDHEN and CDR2 SYDVKM. CDR3 length equals 14 residues. The CDR3 DNA reads as TGTGCCAGCAGTTTATTGGGGGCGGTCTACGAGCAGTACTTC. This translates into CASSLLGAVYEQYF.

This chain uses TRBV24-1 with TRBJ2-2; 10 nucleotides agree with TRBD1. Germline V CDR1 and CDR2: KGHDR, SFDVKD. The CDR3 is 16 residues long. Losses at the gene ends were 6 bases for V and 5 bases for J; bases not matched to a gene: 8. The CDR3 bases are TGTGCCACCAGTTTCTCCTTGGACAGGGGGACCGGGGAGCTGTTTTTT. It is translated as CATSFSLDRGTGELFF.

Only a few counts were recorded for this clonotype. The chain joins TRBV7-9 to TRBJ1-4, with TRBD1 matching 7 bases. This CDR3 is built from 15 residues. From germline, CDR1 is SEHNR and CDR2 FQNEAQ (reference sequence). V gave up 5 bases and J gave up 10 bases; unmatched junction bases: 13. For the CDR3, the DNA is TGTGCCAGCAGCCCTGGGGGTGCCAGGGGGGGAAAACTGTTTTTT. It is translated as CASSPGGARGGKLFF.

This clonotype has a handful of counts. This rearrangement joins TRBV11-2 to TRBJ1-4, with unresolved D. The CDR3 loop spans 15 amino acids. Looked up from germline, CDR1 is SGHAT and CDR2 is FQNNGV. V was clipped by 2 bases and J by 4 bases, with 11 bases between them. The CDR3 DNA is TGTGCCAGCAGCTTATCCGAGCGGAGTAATGAAAAACTGTTTTTT. Translated, it gives CASSLSERSNEKLFF.

The V call is TRBV5-1, the J call TRBJ2-1; D might be TRBD1 (5 bases). The germline CDR1 and CDR2 sequences are SGHRS and YFSETQ. V was clipped by 9 bases and J by 0 bases, with 16 bases between them. The CDR3 spans 15 residues. DNA for the CDR3: TGCGCCACCATGCTAGGGGTTGGCTCCTACAATGAGCAGTTCTTC. It encodes CATMLGVGSYNEQFF.

This clonotype came up many times. V is TRBV10-3 and J is TRBJ2-1; 8 bases agree with TRBD2. Per germline, CDR1 ENHRY and CDR2 SYGVKD. Germline trimming cut 2 bases from V and 1 base from J; bases unmatched to any gene: 4. The CDR3 extends over 16 amino acids. The CDR3 reads CAISELTSGSYNEQFF. CDR3 sequence (DNA): TGTGCCATCAGTGAGCTTACTAGCGGATCCTACAATGAGCAGTTCTTC.

The V and J genes are TRBV24-1 and TRBJ2-2; D call uncertain. V was trimmed by 0 bases and J by 2 bases, leaving 9 bases between them. The CDR3 has 16 amino acids. Looked up from germline, CDR1 is KGHDR and CDR2 is SFDVKD. The CDR3 nucleotides read TGTGCCACCAGTGATTTGGTGACACTTAACACCGGGGAGCTGTTTTTT. Its translation: CATSDLVTLNTGELFF.

This clonotype occurred many times. The chain joins TRBV4-2 to TRBJ2-2; D unresolved. The CDR3 is 14 residues long. From germline, CDR1 is LGHNA and CDR2 YNFKEQ. V was pared by 2 bases and J by 0 bases, with 4 bases between. The CDR3 nucleotides read TGTGCCAGCAGCCAACCCGCGAACACCGGGGAGCTGTTTTTT. Protein sequence: CASSQPANTGELFF.

The chain combines TRBV6-1 with TRBJ1-2; D may be TRBD1 (5 bases). V lost 10 bases to trimming and J lost 2 bases, with 17 bases between them. Germline lookup yields CDR1 MNHNS and CDR2 SASEGT. The CDR3 contains 14 residues. The CDR3 region is CATRFDRDNYGYTF. CDR3 nucleotide sequence: TGTGCCACACGATTCGACCGGGACAACTATGGCTACACCTTC.

The chain links TRBV14 to TRBJ2-2; a possible D gene is TRBD2 (6 bases). The CDR3 sequence is 13 residues long. Germline CDR1 SGHDN, CDR2 FVKESK. Between the trimmed V and J ends, which lost 3 bases and 6 bases, there was a span of 8 bases. Here the CDR3 DNA reads TGTGCCAGCAGCCAGGAGGGACCCGGGGAGCTGTTTTTT. This gives the protein CASSQEGPGELFF.

The rearrangement uses TRBV12-3 or TRBV12-4 and TRBJ1-5; 7 bases agree with TRBD1. V was clipped by 5 bases and J by 6 bases; unmatched bases: 4. This CDR3 is built from 13 residues. The CDR3, as DNA: TGTGCCAGCAGTGCAGGGGGGGGTCAGCCCCAGCATTTT. Amino acid sequence: CASSAGGGQPQHF.

V usage is TRBV20-1 and J usage is TRBJ2-7, with 9 bases aligning to TRBD2. From germline, CDR1 is DFQATT and CDR2 SNEGSKA (reference sequence). The CDR3 contains 14 residues. The trim removed 3 bases at V and 5 bases at J, leaving 8 bases unmatched. The CDR3: CSARGGGGGNEQYV. DNA for the CDR3: TGCAGTGCTAGGGGCGGCGGGGGGGGCAACGAGCAGTACGTC.

J is TRBJ1-1 and V is TRBV13, with unresolved D. Looked up from germline, CDR1 is PRHDT and CDR2 is FYEKMQ (reference sequence). The CDR3 spans 15 residues. The V end was cut by 4 bases, the J end by 0 bases, with 12 bases between. CDR3: CASSWRAEVNTEAFF. The CDR3 DNA sequence: TGTGCCAGCAGCTGGAGGGCGGAAGTGAACACTGAAGCTTTCTTT. Combining the CDR3 with reference TRBV13 and TRBJ1-1 gives the whole variable domain AAGVIQSPRHLIKEKRETATLKCYPIPRHDTVYWYQQGPGQDPQFLISFYEKMQSDKGSIPDRFSAQQFSDYHSELNMSSLELGDSALYFCASSWRAEVNTEAFFGQGTRLTVV.

The chain employs TRBV10-3 and TRBJ2-5; TRBD2 agrees at 9 bases. Germline V gene lookup returns CDR1 ENHRY and CDR2 SYGVKD. The CDR3 sequence is 16 residues long. With 4 bases clipped from V and 3 bases from J, the junction kept 9 bases outside the gene matches. CDR3 DNA: TGTGCCATCAGTGCCCCGACGGTAGCGGGGGAAGAGACCCAGTACTTC. Amino acids: CAISAPTVAGEETQYF.

The chain recombines TRBV7-9 with TRBJ2-2; 7 bases line up with TRBD1. Unmatched junction bases numbered 5, after V lost 1 base and J lost 6 bases. CDR1 SEHNR and CDR2 FQNEAQ come from the germline V gene (reference sequence). The CDR3 spans 15 residues. The CDR3 region is CASSLGQGVAGELFF. The CDR3 nucleotides read TGTGCCAGCAGCTTAGGACAGGGAGTAGCCGGGGAGCTGTTTTTT.